This TCR beta chain was sequenced in a study of T cell responses to AZD1222 COVID-19 vaccine. Study findings and constraints: Breadth and depth of Spike-specific TCRs rose after two AZD1222 doses. Nearly half of unique spike-specific TCRs reportedly avoided B.1.351 and B.1.1.7 mutated regions.

In regard to this clone: Its specificity is unknown.

Method: immunoSEQ multiplex PCR; TCRdb's copy keeps in-frame clones and lacks some. The table records fewer than 85,000 clones, 70% to 90% of them present only once. The germline V and J ends were trimmed by 5 bases and 0 bases, with 8 bases remaining between them. The CDR3 is 14 residues long. CDR1 and CDR2 (germline): SGHAT, FQNNGV. This specimen was peripheral blood, taken 28 days after the second AZD1222 dose. The chain combines TRBV11-2 with TRBJ1-5; D may be TRBD1 (5 bases). This sequence originates from an adult who received the AZD1222 COVID-19 vaccine. CDR3 protein: CASSLGHSNQPQHF. CDR3 in DNA: TGTGCCAGCAGCCTTGGACATAGCAATCAGCCCCAGCATTTT.